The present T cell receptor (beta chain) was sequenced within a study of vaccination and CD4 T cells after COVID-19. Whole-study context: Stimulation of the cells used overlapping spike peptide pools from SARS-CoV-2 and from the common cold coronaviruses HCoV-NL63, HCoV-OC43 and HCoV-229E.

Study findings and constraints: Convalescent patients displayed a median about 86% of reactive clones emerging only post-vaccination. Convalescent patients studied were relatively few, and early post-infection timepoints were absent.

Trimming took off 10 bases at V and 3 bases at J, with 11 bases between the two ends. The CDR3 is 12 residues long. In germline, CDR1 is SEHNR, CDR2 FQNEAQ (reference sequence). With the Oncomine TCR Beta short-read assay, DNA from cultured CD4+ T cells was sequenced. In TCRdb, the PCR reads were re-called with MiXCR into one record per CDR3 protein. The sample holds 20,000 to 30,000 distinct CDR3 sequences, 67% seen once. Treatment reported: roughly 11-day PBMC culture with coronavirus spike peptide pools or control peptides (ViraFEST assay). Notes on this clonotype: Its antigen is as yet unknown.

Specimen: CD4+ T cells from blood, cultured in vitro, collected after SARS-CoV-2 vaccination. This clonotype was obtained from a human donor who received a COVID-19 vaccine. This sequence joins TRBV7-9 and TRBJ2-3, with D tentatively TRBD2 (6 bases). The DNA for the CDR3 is TGTGCCACCCTGGGGGGTACAGATACGCAGTATTTT. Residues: CATLGGTDTQYF. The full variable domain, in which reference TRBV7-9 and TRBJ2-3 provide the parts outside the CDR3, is DTGVSQNPRHKITKRGQNVTFRCDPISEHNRLYWYRQTLGQGPEFLTYFQNEAQLEKSRLLSDRFSAERPKGSFSTLEIQRTEQGDSAMYLCATLGGTDTQYFGPGTRLTVL.